The 2 T cell receptor beta chains listed next were all sequenced from one sample in a study of cytomegalovirus exposure and HLA in healthy donors. The study ran its PCR with 60 Vbeta and 13 Jbeta primers. The table came from immunoSEQ multiplex PCR; TCRdb's copy has only in-frame clones and leaves some out. The table includes approximately 140,000 clones, approximately 80% detected once. Sequencing used PBMCs. The receptor source for this set is a man between 35 and 55 years old in good health and CMV-seropositive.

The chain couples TRBV30 to TRBJ1-1; D not resolved. Per the germline V gene, CDR1 is GTSNPN and CDR2 is SVGIG (reference sequence). The CDR3 has 13 amino acids. Trimming shortened V by 0 bases and J by 5 bases, and 10 bases separated the two germline ends. CDR3 sequence: CAWSVRQLTEAFF. The CDR3 coding sequence is TGTGCCTGGAGTGTACGCCAACTGACTGAAGCTTTCTTT.

The V and J genes are TRBV7-8 and TRBJ2-2, with D maybe TRBD2 (6 bases). Germline CDR1 is SGHVS and CDR2 is FQNEAQ. Trimming stripped 10 bases from V and 1 base from J, with 13 bases between. The CDR3 loop spans 14 amino acids. CDR3 sequence (DNA): TGTGCCACCGGAGGGACTTGGAACACCGGGGAGCTGTTTTTT. Its protein is CATGGTWNTGELFF.